Listed here is a single T cell receptor (beta chain). Its antigen remains unidentified. No clone much larger than this one lies a single base away; base qualities are absent. This sample is part of a study of blood T cell repertoires in COVID-19 (dated by TCRdb to 2018 to 2020). About the study as a whole: Collaborator samples came from the United States, Italy and Spain and covered acute and convalescent phases of COVID-19. Where available, HLA class I and class II types were obtained from metadata supplied by the sample provider rather than from assay-based typing. Samples were obtained from the ongoing ImmuneRACE study (first 160 participants) and from 1,254 subjects provided by 6 global collaborators. The prospective study material was composed of cDNA or gDNA derived from T cells, B-cell-depleted T cells, or PBMCs. The dataset comprised deeply sampled blood TCRbeta repertoires from subjects exposed to, actively infected with, or recovered from COVID-19. The repertoires were made available in a free public database intended to serve as a resource for research on the immune response to SARS-CoV-2. Nearly every sample came with metadata listing a de-identified subject ID, COVID-19 status, age in years and sex. What the study reported, not specific to this receptor: The amount of clinical and demographic metadata varied by source and participant and was provided uncurated.

TCRbeta CDR3 regions were amplified from genomic DNA using the immunoSEQ Assay, a bias-controlled multiplex PCR. On the authors' methods: The number of nucleated cells in each sample was estimated by amplification of reference gene primers within the assay. Sequence reads were collapsed and filtered to measure the absolute abundance of every unique TCRbeta CDR3 rearrangement. For each sample, productive Simpson clonality was calculated as the square root of Simpson's diversity index over productive rearrangements. TCRdb carries this immuneACCESS record with in-frame sequences only. Its versions omit some clonotypes, under half of them owing to an unresolved V gene in the studies checked, with the rest unexplained. The V and J calls and clone size were taken over from that table, and D and trimming were inferred from the DNA. Here the sample has under 250,000 clones; about 86% occur a single time. The leading ten clones occupy around 1.4% of the sample.

The collaborating institutions used their own protocols to collect whole blood in K2EDTA tubes. For TCRbeta analysis, collaborators shipped samples in one of three forms: frozen whole blood, isolated PBMCs, or DNA extracted from either of those sample types. Including the terminal cysteine and phenylalanine, the CDR3 comprises 17 residues. The entry retains the CDR3 DNA only, 51 bases that are in frame from base 1. CDR1 and CDR2 are read off the germline V gene (reference sequence) as SEHNR and FQNEAQ. V has 0 bases trimmed and J has 1 base trimmed; junction bases matching no gene number 6. The rearrangement combines TRBV7-9 with TRBJ2-1; a stretch of 7 junction bases matches TRBD1. The sequence was obtained from an older man with acute or convalescent COVID-19. Sequences were obtained from peripheral blood. The DNA reads as follows: TGTGCCAGCAGCTTAGCAGGGGGCCTGCGTTCCTACAATGAGCAGTTCTTC. Translated, this gives CASSLAGGLRSYNEQFF.